A single sample is the source of the 30 T cell receptor beta chains below, sequenced in a study of T cells after yellow fever vaccination. Each CDR3 protein is one row after TCRdb ran MiXCR on the 5' RACE reads. Of some 250,000 distinct CDR3 sequences listed, roughly 4% are singletons. Material: PBMCs, obtained 15 days after the yellow fever booster vaccination. These receptors came from a man aged 18 to 29 who received the YFV17D yellow fever vaccine.

This clonotype was observed many times. The chain joins TRBV12-3 or TRBV12-4 to TRBJ2-7; 8 nucleotides match TRBD1. The trim removed 3 bases at V and 6 bases at J, leaving 7 bases unmatched. The CDR3 has 14 amino acids. The CDR3 reads CASSFWTGFSEQYF. The CDR3 nucleotides read TGTGCCAGCAGTTTCTGGACAGGGTTTTCCGAGCAGTACTTC.

This chain connects TRBV7-2 to TRBJ2-2, with TRBD1 identical over 7 bases. Germline V gene data show CDR1 as SGHTA and CDR2 as FQGNSA. The CDR3 is 15 residues long. Unmatched junction bases numbered 5, after V lost 5 bases and J lost 2 bases. The CDR3 DNA follows: TGTGCCAGCAGCCCAGACAGGGCTAACACCGGGGAGCTGTTTTTT. Translated, it gives CASSPDRANTGELFF.

This clonotype was seen ten or more times. The chain employs TRBV7-9 and TRBJ1-1; perhaps TRBD1 as D (6 bases). Germline loops: CDR1 SEHNR, CDR2 FQNEAQ (reference sequence). This CDR3 spans 14 amino acids. Trimming pared 8 bases from V and 6 bases from J, leaving 19 bases between. The CDR3 nucleotides read TGTGCCAGCGCCGTTGGAGTGGGGGCCGCTGAAGCTTTCTTT. This codes for CASAVGVGAAEAFF.

This clonotype was counted many times. The V and J genes are TRBV27 and TRBJ2-7; 7 bases match TRBD1. The length of the CDR3 is 16 residues. Trimming took 6 bases from V and 2 from J; bases not matched to a gene: 13. The V gene's germline CDR1 is MNHEY and CDR2 SMNVEV (reference sequence). The CDR3 spells CASSEKTGQVAYEQYF. The CDR3 coding sequence is TGTGCCAGCAGCGAGAAGACAGGGCAAGTGGCCTACGAGCAGTACTTC.

V gene TRBV7-3 combines with J gene TRBJ2-1, with 8 positions matching TRBD2. V was clipped by 4 bases and J by 5 bases; unmatched bases: 13. Germline CDR1 SGHTA, CDR2 FQGTGA. The CDR3 consists of 17 residues. The CDR3 DNA is TGTGCCAGCAGCTCCAGAGGGGTGCGGGGGGCCCACAATGAGCAGTTCTTC. Its translation: CASSSRGVRGAHNEQFF.

In this sample, this clonotype turned up many times. The chain employs TRBV20-1 and TRBJ1-6; TRBD1 matches 7 bases. From germline, CDR1 is DFQATT and CDR2 SNEGSKA (reference sequence). CDR3 length: 14 amino acids. CDR3 DNA sequence: TGCATGGGCGAGAAGGGGGCGGGGAATTCACCCCTCCACTTT. It is translated as CMGEKGAGNSPLHF.

This clonotype has more than one count but fewer than ten. This chain connects TRBV5-1 to TRBJ2-6, with 8 bases identical to TRBD1. The ends lost 5 bases at V and 2 bases at J; junction bases unmatched: 6. The germline V gene encodes CDR1 SGHRS and CDR2 YFSETQ. This CDR3 spans 16 amino acids. The CDR3 sequence is CASSHLQGAGANVLTF. The CDR3 DNA sequence: TGCGCCAGCAGTCACCTACAGGGGGCTGGGGCCAACGTCCTGACTTTC.

This clonotype was counted ten times or more. The rearrangement joins TRBV5-1 to TRBJ2-5; D may be TRBD2 (5 bases). Germline lookup yields CDR1 SGHRS and CDR2 YFSETQ. This CDR3 contains 16 residues. The V end lost 7 bases, the J end lost 5 bases, and 24 bases lay between the germline ends. The CDR3 bases are TGCGCCAGCTGGGAGATGGGGATCGGATTTCCTGAGACCCAGTACTTC. Its translation: CASWEMGIGFPETQYF.

This clonotype came up many times. The rearrangement uses TRBV4-3 and TRBJ2-6; D ambiguous. The V gene lost 0 bases and the J gene lost 0 bases, with 12 bases spanning the gap. Germline CDR1 LGHNA, CDR2 YSLEER. The CDR3 contains 18 residues. CDR3: CASSQDWLLGSGANVLTF. The CDR3 DNA is TGCGCCAGCAGCCAAGATTGGTTGCTGGGCTCTGGGGCCAACGTCCTGACTTTC.

This clonotype was observed at least ten times. The V and J genes are TRBV20-1 and TRBJ1-1; TRBD1 aligns across 9 bases. The V and J ends lost 5 bases and 4 bases, in that order; junction bases with no gene match: 5. This CDR3 comprises 13 residues. Per the germline V gene, CDR1 is DFQATT and CDR2 is SNEGSKA (reference sequence). CDR3 nucleotides: TGCAGTGCTCACCAGACAGGGGGCACTGAAGCTTTCTTT. It specifies CSAHQTGGTEAFF.

This clonotype showed up just a few times. The V call is TRBV20-1, the J call TRBJ2-2; 7 bases are a match to TRBD2. Per germline, CDR1 DFQATT and CDR2 SNEGSKA (reference sequence). Trimming took 3 bases from V and 5 from J; bases not matched to a gene: 12. CDR3 length equals 16 residues. This CDR3 reads CSARGGETPKTGELFF. The CDR3 DNA is TGCAGTGCTAGGGGGGGGGAAACTCCTAAAACCGGGGAGCTGTTTTTT.

In its sample, this clonotype was seen many times. The rearrangement uses TRBV20-1 and TRBJ1-5, with 7 bases that match TRBD1. The CDR3 sequence is 14 residues long. The ends lost 6 bases at V and 1 base at J; junction bases unmatched: 6. Germline V gene sequence: CDR1 DFQATT, CDR2 SNEGSKA (reference sequence). The CDR3 DNA reads as TGCAGTGCGGAGGAGGGGGCGAGCAATCAGCCCCAGCATTTT. Its translation is CSAEEGASNQPQHF.

There are many counts of this clonotype. The gene calls are TRBV4-1 and TRBJ2-1; 9 positions agree with TRBD2. The CDR3 sequence is 17 residues long. The ends lost 1 base at V and 4 bases at J; junction bases unmatched: 8. Germline values: CDR1 MGHRA, CDR2 YSYEKL. The CDR3 sequence is CASSQVLAGVVYNEQFF. CDR3 nucleotide sequence: TGCGCCAGCAGCCAAGTCTTAGCGGGGGTCGTTTACAATGAGCAGTTCTTC.

Many counts were recorded for this clonotype. This rearrangement joins TRBV4-3 to TRBJ2-3; 10 nucleotides agree with TRBD1. The germline V gene encodes CDR1 LGHNA and CDR2 YSLEER. Trimming removed 0 bases from V and 3 bases from J; junction bases left unmatched: 12. The CDR3 has 19 residues. The CDR3 region has the DNA TGCGCCAGCAGCCAAGATCCGAAGGGACAGGGGTGGTGGACAGATACGCAGTATTTT. This codes for CASSQDPKGQGWWTDTQYF.

In this sample, this clonotype turned up many times. The chain employs TRBV18 and TRBJ2-7; TRBD1 or TRBD2 may be the D gene (5 bases each). Trimming cost V 3 bases and J 4 bases, with 13 bases left between them. This CDR3 region has 14 residues. CDR1 is KGHSH and CDR2 is LQKENI in the germline V gene. Here the CDR3 reads CASSPSGPRYEQYV. CDR3 in DNA: TGTGCCAGCTCACCTTCGGGACCGAGATACGAGCAGTACGTC.

The table lists this clonotype with many counts. The chain uses TRBV7-2 and TRBJ2-3; TRBD2 agrees at 9 bases. The V gene's germline CDR1 is SGHTA and CDR2 FQGNSA. The CDR3 consists of 15 residues. The ends lost 3 bases at V and 1 base at J; junction bases unmatched: 2. CDR3 in DNA: TGTGCCAGCAGCTTTAGCGGGGGAGGCACAGATACGCAGTATTTT. Protein product: CASSFSGGGTDTQYF.

J is TRBJ2-7 and V is TRBV25-1, with 8 bases lining up with TRBD1. Trimming at V came to 8 bases and at J to 7 bases, leaving 10 bases not matched to a gene. Looked up from germline, CDR1 is MGHDK and CDR2 is SYGVNS. The CDR3 sequence is 13 residues long. CDR3 DNA sequence: TGTGCCAGCTCCAGACAGGGGATTGGAGAGCAGTACTTC. Protein sequence: CASSRQGIGEQYF.

This clonotype was seen ten or more times. The chain has TRBV11-2 and TRBJ2-5; either TRBD1 or TRBD2 may fit D (6 bases each). Trimming shortened V by 3 bases and J by 3 bases, and 11 bases separated the two germline ends. The CDR3 has 14 residues. CDR1 SGHAT and CDR2 FQNNGV come from the germline V gene. CDR3 coding DNA: TGTGCCAGCAGCTTCTTTAGGGGGGAAGAGACCCAGTACTTC. Protein sequence: CASSFFRGEETQYF.

This clonotype was observed at least ten times. The gene calls are TRBV4-2 and TRBJ2-3; D might be TRBD2 (6 bases). V was clipped by 0 bases and J by 8 bases, with 18 bases between them. The CDR3 sequence is 16 residues long. Germline loops: CDR1 LGHNA, CDR2 YNFKEQ. This chain's CDR3 is CASSQEWPSASATQYF. In DNA form, the CDR3 reads TGTGCCAGCAGCCAAGAGTGGCCTAGCGCCTCGGCTACGCAGTATTTT.

This clonotype has ten or more counts. CDR3 nucleotides: TGCAGTGCTAAATATCCGGCGGGGGCCAAAAACATTCAGTACTTC. Its protein is CSAKYPAGAKNIQYF. The gene calls are TRBV20-1 and TRBJ2-4, with a possible D match to TRBD2 (6 bases). The CDR3 covers 15 residues. Trimming stripped 4 bases from V and 1 base from J, with 14 bases between. Germline CDR1 DFQATT, CDR2 SNEGSKA (reference sequence).

This clonotype was counted a few times. This chain uses TRBV7-7 with TRBJ2-7; either TRBD1 or TRBD2 may supply D (6 bases each). Looked up from germline, CDR1 is SSHAT and CDR2 is FNYEAQ (reference sequence). With 1 base removed from V and 7 bases from J, the gap between germline ends came to 11 bases. The CDR3 is 13 amino acids. The CDR3 bases are TGTGCCAGCAGCTTAGGGGGGGCCGGGGAGCAGTACTTC. Translating gives CASSLGGAGEQYF.

This clonotype was counted ten times or more. The chain is built from TRBV2 and TRBJ2-7; 8 bases are a match to TRBD1. This CDR3 spans 14 amino acids. J gave up 2 bases and V 6 bases, and 6 bases lay outside the gene matches. Per the germline V gene, CDR1 is SNHLY and CDR2 is FYNNEI. CDR3 region: CASRDTGGTYEQYF. The CDR3 bases are TGTGCCAGCAGGGACACAGGGGGAACCTACGAGCAGTACTTC.

In this sample, this clonotype turned up many times. V usage is TRBV5-6 and J usage is TRBJ1-5; D is ambiguous. The CDR3 contains 15 residues. The germline gives CDR1 SGHDT, CDR2 YYEEEE. V gave up 2 bases and J gave up 0 bases, with 9 bases separating them. The CDR3 spells CASSFWGISNQPQHF. As DNA, the CDR3 is TGTGCCAGCAGCTTTTGGGGAATTAGCAATCAGCCCCAGCATTTT.

This clonotype was counted ten times or more. This chain connects TRBV25-1 to TRBJ2-1; the D gene could be TRBD1 or TRBD2 (6 bases each). V dropped 4 bases and J dropped 6 bases, with 13 bases sitting between them. This CDR3 contains 14 residues. CDR1 and CDR2 (germline): MGHDK, SYGVNS. CDR3 protein: CASSAWGAPNEQFF. CDR3 in DNA: TGTGCCAGCAGTGCCTGGGGGGCCCCCAATGAGCAGTTCTTC.

This clonotype was picked up many times. V and J are TRBV12-3 or TRBV12-4 and TRBJ1-5; the D is unclear. CDR3 length: 14 amino acids. V was pared by 6 bases and J by 11 bases, with 20 bases between. The CDR3 here is CASSPGSYFAAQHF. The DNA for the CDR3 is TGTGCCAGCAGCCCCGGGTCCTACTTCGCCGCCCAGCATTTT.

This clonotype was counted between two and nine times. The chain employs TRBV5-1 and TRBJ2-5; 7 bases are a match to TRBD1. This CDR3 is 13 amino acids long. CDR1 SGHRS and CDR2 YFSETQ come from the germline V gene. Trimming cost V 4 bases and J 4 bases; bases outside gene matches: 4. CDR3 coding DNA: TGCGCCAGCAGCGTCGGACAGGTAGAGACCCAGTACTTC. It encodes CASSVGQVETQYF.

This sequence joins TRBV14 and TRBJ1-1, with no clear D. From germline, CDR1 is SGHDN and CDR2 FVKESK. CDR3 length: 16 residues. Trimming took 1 base from V and 6 from J, leaving 18 bases between them. CDR3 amino acids: CASSQGLRNLRAEAFF. CDR3 coding DNA: TGTGCCAGCAGCCAAGGGTTGAGGAACCTGAGGGCTGAAGCTTTCTTT.

This sequence joins TRBV5-5 and TRBJ1-2; the match to TRBD1 covers 7 bases. In germline, CDR1 is SGHKS, CDR2 YYEKEE (reference sequence). The ends lost 0 bases at V and 0 bases at J; junction bases unmatched: 11. This CDR3 comprises 18 residues. Written as DNA, the CDR3 is TGTGCCAGCAGCTTGGCCGGGACAGCTATAACTACTAACTATGGCTACACCTTC. Its translation: CASSLAGTAITTNYGYTF.

This clonotype was counted many times. The chain uses TRBV20-1 and TRBJ1-6; D remains ambiguous. The V end was cut by 5 bases, the J end by 5 bases, with 10 bases between. The CDR3 loop spans 13 amino acids. The V gene's germline CDR1 is DFQATT and CDR2 SNEGSKA (reference sequence). The CDR3 spells CSAQDRNNSPLHF. The CDR3 nucleotides are TGCAGTGCTCAGGACCGGAATAATTCACCCCTCCACTTT.

This clonotype showed up many times. The V call is TRBV20-1, the J call TRBJ1-2, with D possibly TRBD1 on 6 matching bases. Germline V gives CDR1 DFQATT, CDR2 SNEGSKA (reference sequence). The V end lost 0 bases, the J end lost 8 bases, and 19 bases lay between the germline ends. This CDR3 has 15 amino acids. The CDR3 spells CSARDSFRGPEGYTF. CDR3 in DNA: TGCAGTGCTAGAGATTCATTCAGGGGCCCGGAAGGCTACACCTTC.